The sample holds many counts of the clone carrying this T cell receptor (beta chain). The CDR3 spans 15 residues. Trimming left V 0 bases short and J 0 bases short, with 10 bases between. Per the germline V gene, CDR1 is SGDLS and CDR2 is YYNGEE. This record comes from a study of Graves' ophthalmopathy and Graves' hyperthyroidism. Transcripts of RNA were the source for amplifying TCR beta CDR3 regions. The authors performed first-round RT-PCR with HTBI primers and then a second-round multiplex PCR. TCRdb reprocessed the multiplex PCR reads via MiXCR and lists one record per CDR3 protein. The data contain about 400,000 distinct CDR3 sequences, about a sixth of them singletons.

Sequencing was done on a sample of peripheral blood. The source of this sequence is a woman aged 18-29 years with Graves' ophthalmopathy. This chain connects TRBV9 to TRBJ2-7; no firm D call. In DNA form, the CDR3 reads TGTGCCAGCAGCGTAGGAACGACAACCTCCTACGAGCAGTACTTC. Residues: CASSVGTTTSYEQYF.